This T cell receptor (beta chain) was recovered during a study of blood T cells in healthy people across ages. At the level of the study: Template switching recovered approximately one barcoded beta molecule for every two T cells.

Primed by a sample-barcoded 5' primer and a J-beta primer mix, a second PCR proceeded for 7 to 11 cycles. TCRdb itself ran the 5' RACE reads through MiXCR, one entry per CDR3 protein. The sample gives 650,000 to 700,000 distinct CDR3 sequences, about 50% of which show up once; less than 15% is in the top ten. This clonotype has only a few counts. Its specificity is not known. Whole-study results and caveats: TCR beta diversity correlated strongly with naive T cell percentage.

Isolation yielded PBMCs, at least 6.5 million per sample, in every case. Samples each had at least 5 micrograms of total RNA extracted. The material sequenced was blood. This sequence originates from a woman older than 75 in good health.

The CDR3 DNA follows: TGTGCCAGCAAACGGGGGTGGGCGATACGGAACACTGAAGCTTTCTTT. The encoded protein is CASKRGWAIRNTEAFF. The chain couples TRBV27 to TRBJ1-1, with D tentatively TRBD1 (5 bases). The V gene lost 7 bases and the J gene lost 1 base, with 19 bases spanning the gap. The CDR3 length is 16 residues. Germline CDR1 is MNHEY and CDR2 is SMNVEV (reference sequence).